This T cell receptor (beta chain) was recorded in a study of OX40 agonist ivuxolimab in advanced cancers. Sequencing was performed with immunoSEQ multiplex PCR; in TCRdb, only in-frame clones are kept and a portion is missing. The repertoire holds about 27,000 clones, with around three quarters as singletons. The sample in question was CD4+ or CD8+ T cells sorted from blood, obtained in a trial of the OX40 agonist ivuxolimab. The source of this sequence is an adult with an advanced solid tumor such as melanoma, head and neck, liver or kidney cancer.

CDR3 coding DNA: TGTGCCAGCAGCTTGCGTGACAGGAGACCTGATACGCAGTATTTT. It encodes CASSLRDRRPDTQYF. This chain connects TRBV5-4 to TRBJ2-3; maybe TRBD1 (6 bases). V gave up 1 base and J gave up 6 bases, with 15 bases separating them. Per the germline V gene, CDR1 is SGHNT and CDR2 is YYREEE (reference sequence). The length of the CDR3 is 15 residues.